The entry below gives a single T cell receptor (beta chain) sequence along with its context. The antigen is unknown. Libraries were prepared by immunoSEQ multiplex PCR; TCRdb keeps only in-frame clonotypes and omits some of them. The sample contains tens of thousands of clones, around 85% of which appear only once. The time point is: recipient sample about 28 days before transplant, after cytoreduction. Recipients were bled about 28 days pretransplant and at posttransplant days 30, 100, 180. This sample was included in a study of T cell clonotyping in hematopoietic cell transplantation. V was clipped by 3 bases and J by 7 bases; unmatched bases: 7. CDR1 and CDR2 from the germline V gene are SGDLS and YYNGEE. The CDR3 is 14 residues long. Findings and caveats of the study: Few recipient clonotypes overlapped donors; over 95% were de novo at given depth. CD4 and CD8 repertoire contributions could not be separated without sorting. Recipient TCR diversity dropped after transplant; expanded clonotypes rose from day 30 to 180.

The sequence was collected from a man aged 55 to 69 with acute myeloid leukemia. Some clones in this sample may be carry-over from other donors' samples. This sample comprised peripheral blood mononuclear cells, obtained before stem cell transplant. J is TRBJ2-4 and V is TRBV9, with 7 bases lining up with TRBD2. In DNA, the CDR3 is TGTGCCAGCAGCGGTGGGGGAGGGGTGAACATTCAGTACTTC. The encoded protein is CASSGGGGVNIQYF.